This T cell receptor (beta chain) is from a study of blood T cell repertoires in COVID-19. Study summary: The origin of the acute and convalescent COVID-19 samples was the United States, Italy and Spain.

Trimming took 7 bases from V and 4 from J, leaving 7 bases between them. Germline values: CDR1 SNHLY, CDR2 FYNNEI. The CDR3 has 11 residues. As originally analysed: By means of reference gene primer amplification, nucleated cell counts were estimated. The method was immunoSEQ multiplex PCR; TCRdb's version includes in-frame clones alone and lacks a portion of them. Clonal size and the V and J genes are those of that table, whereas D and trimming came from the DNA. The sample lists 300,000 to 450,000 clones, 85% occurring once. V is TRBV2 and J is TRBJ2-5, with D hard to call. What was sequenced was peripheral blood. This TCR derives from a woman aged 18-30 years with acute or convalescent COVID-19. In DNA, the CDR3 is TGTGCCAGCACCCCCGGAGAGACCCAGTACTTC. Amino acids: CASTPGETQYF.